There are a few counts of the clone carrying this T cell receptor beta chain. TCRdb reprocessed the 5' RACE reads with MiXCR, giving one entry per CDR3 protein. The table lists 310,000 or so distinct CDR3 sequences, roughly 15% of them singletons. The data originate from a study of T-cell memory formation after mild COVID-19. Germline V gives CDR1 SGHTA, CDR2 FQGTGA. Trimming removed 4 bases from V and 0 bases from J, with 15 bases in between. The CDR3 length is 17 residues. The origin of this receptor is a man younger than 35 who had mild COVID-19 (a few samples of this study predate the infection). Cell type and time point are not known. The sample consisted of PBMCs or a T cell subset sorted from them (not recorded which). The chain couples TRBV7-3 to TRBJ2-2; the D gene could be TRBD1 or TRBD2 (6 bases each). CDR3 in DNA: TGTGCCAGCAGCTACGGCGGGACAAGCGCGAACACCGGGGAGCTGTTTTTT. Translating gives CASSYGGTSANTGELFF.